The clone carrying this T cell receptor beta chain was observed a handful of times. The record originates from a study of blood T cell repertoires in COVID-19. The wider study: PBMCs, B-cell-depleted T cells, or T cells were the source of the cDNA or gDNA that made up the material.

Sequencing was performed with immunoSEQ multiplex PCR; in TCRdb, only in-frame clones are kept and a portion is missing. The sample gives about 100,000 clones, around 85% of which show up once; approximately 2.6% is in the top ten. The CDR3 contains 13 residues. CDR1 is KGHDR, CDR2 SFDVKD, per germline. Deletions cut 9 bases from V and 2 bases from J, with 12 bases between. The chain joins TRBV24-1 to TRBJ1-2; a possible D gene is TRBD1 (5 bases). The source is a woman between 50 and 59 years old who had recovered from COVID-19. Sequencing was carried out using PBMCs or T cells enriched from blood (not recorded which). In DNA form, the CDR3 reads TGTGCCACCTCGCGGGGCGGAAACTATGGCTACACCTTC. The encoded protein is CATSRGGNYGYTF.